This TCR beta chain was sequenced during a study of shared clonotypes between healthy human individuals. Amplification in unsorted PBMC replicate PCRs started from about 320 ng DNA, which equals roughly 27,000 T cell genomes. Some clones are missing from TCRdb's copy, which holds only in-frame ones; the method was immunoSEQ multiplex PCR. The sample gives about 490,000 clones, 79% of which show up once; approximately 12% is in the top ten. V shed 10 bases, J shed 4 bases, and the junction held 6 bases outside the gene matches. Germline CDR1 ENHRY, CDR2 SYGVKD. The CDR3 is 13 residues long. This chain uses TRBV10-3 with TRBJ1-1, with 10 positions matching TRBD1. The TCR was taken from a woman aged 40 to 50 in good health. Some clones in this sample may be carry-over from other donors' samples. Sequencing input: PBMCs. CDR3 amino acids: CASTTGGRTEAFF. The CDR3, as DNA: TGTGCCAGTACGACAGGGGGCCGCACTGAAGCTTTCTTT.